This entry is about one TCR beta chain. Antigen specificity is unknown. Unique molecular identifiers had been added to the TCR beta cDNA libraries. Input amounts of about 0.95 to 10 million T cells were used. These gave around 500,000 cDNA molecules, so each molecule approximated one T cell. TCRdb itself ran the PCR reads through MiXCR, one entry per CDR3 protein. The sample includes hundreds of thousands of distinct CDR3 sequences, around 40% seen only once; the top ten take roughly 1.8%. The data were taken from a study of post-analysis software for immune sequencing data. The wider study: Included among the disease courses, which were recorded for the cohort, were relapsing-remitting, secondary progressive and progressive-relapsing multiple sclerosis. Notes on the study in general: Significantly lower normalized Chao1 diversity was seen in multiple sclerosis patients than in controls. With F measure, samples from one preparation batch clustered together strongly.

The sequence derives from a girl under 18 with multiple sclerosis. Sequencing was done on a sample of blood.

The CDR3 nucleotides read TGCGCCAGCAGCTTGGCCGGGACAGGGTCTGGAAACACCATATATTTT. It specifies CASSLAGTGSGNTIYF. The chain couples TRBV5-1 to TRBJ1-3, with 9 bases that match TRBD1. Trimming cost V 0 bases and J 1 base; bases outside gene matches: 2. Germline V gene data show CDR1 as SGHRS and CDR2 as YFSETQ. This CDR3 comprises 16 residues.